The T cell receptor beta chain described here comes from a study of shared clonotypes between healthy human individuals. Study-level points and caveats: Generation probabilities of non-shared clonotypes were lower (relative to those shared by all four donors). Memory subsets generally showed lower estimated richness than naive subsets. Sampling was confined to blood; repertoires within tissues likely differ.

Only CD45RO-negative cells positively selected for CCR7 counted as naive CD8 cells, so terminally differentiated effector memory CD45RA+ cells were excluded. None of the donors, who were healthy HIV-negative adults, had recently had acute infections or vaccinations. Germline V gene data show CDR1 as WSHSY and CDR2 as SAAADI. Trimming took off 7 bases at V and 9 bases at J, with 16 bases between the two ends. This CDR3 spans 13 amino acids. A remark on this clone: What it recognizes is unknown.

This table comes from immunoSEQ multiplex PCR, and its TCRdb copy is limited to in-frame clones, with some not included. The sample includes hundreds of thousands of clones, 85% to 95% seen only once; the top ten take over 0.1%. The V and J genes are TRBV10-2 and TRBJ2-1; D is possibly TRBD2 (6 bases). The sequenced sample consisted of naive CD8+ T cells sorted from blood. The origin of this receptor is a woman aged 25 to 45 in good health. The CDR3 sequence is CASTQTRLAEQFF. The DNA of the CDR3 is TGCGCCAGCACGCAGACTAGGCTGGCTGAGCAGTTCTTC.